A selection of T cell receptor beta chains follows, all from one sample in a study of blood T cell repertoires in COVID-19. The table came from immunoSEQ multiplex PCR; TCRdb's copy has only in-frame clones and leaves some out. The data hold 54,000 or so clones, with roughly 87% observed a single time. The specimen sequenced was peripheral blood. These receptors all come from an older woman with acute or convalescent COVID-19. CDR3s include the opening cysteine and the closing phenylalanine or tryptophan. The order of the fields is clone size, J gene, D gene, V gene, CDR3 protein, CDR3 DNA. A D gene is named only where the DNA matches it firmly. Clone size is not always given. Where it is, it says once, few, many or a class for expanded clones.

NA	TRBJ2-1	TRBD2	TRBV9	CASSVEGGLWDEQFF	TGTGCCAGCAGCGTAGAGGGAGGGCTCTGGGATGAGCAGTTCTTC
NA	TRBJ1-1	TRBD1	TRBV18	CASSPRQGDEAFF	TGTGCCAGCTCACCTAGACAGGGGGACGAAGCTTTCTTT
NA	TRBJ2-5	NA	TRBV2	CASSEVGAAQETQYF	TGTGCCAGCAGTGAAGTGGGGGCCGCACAAGAGACCCAGTACTTC
NA	TRBJ2-7	NA	TRBV2	CASSAVRGYEQYF	TGTGCCAGCAGTGCGGTCAGGGGCTACGAGCAGTACTTC
NA	TRBJ2-6	NA	TRBV9	CASSVETENPGANVLTF	TGTGCCAGCAGCGTAGAAACAGAGAACCCTGGGGCCAACGTCCTGACTTTC
NA	TRBJ1-1	NA	TRBV28	CASRPHEGSNTEAFF	TGTGCCAGCAGGCCCCACGAGGGCAGCAACACTGAAGCTTTCTTT
NA	TRBJ2-1	TRBD2	TRBV4-2	CASSSRLARDEQFF	TGTGCCAGCAGCAGCCGACTAGCCAGAGATGAGCAGTTCTTC
NA	TRBJ2-2	TRBD2	TRBV30	CAWSPLHGLAGGSGELFF	TGTGCCTGGAGTCCCTTACACGGGCTAGCGGGGGGAAGCGGGGAGCTGTTTTTT
NA	TRBJ1-1	TRBD1	TRBV29-1	CSVHKSGGTEAFF	TGCAGCGTTCACAAATCAGGGGGGACTGAAGCTTTCTTT
NA	TRBJ1-1	NA	TRBV7-9	CASSSNTEAFF	TGTGCCAGCAGCTCAAACACTGAAGCTTTCTTT
NA	TRBJ2-5	NA	TRBV5-1	CASSRQQPGEETQYF	TGCGCCAGCAGCCGTCAACAACCAGGGGAGGAGACCCAGTACTTC
NA	TRBJ1-5	NA	TRBV6-2/TRBV6-3	CASSNRDSNQPQHF	TGTGCCAGCAGTAACAGGGATAGCAATCAGCCCCAGCATTTT
NA	TRBJ2-5	NA	TRBV7-3	CASSRQGTSAETQYF	TGTGCCAGCAGCCGCCAAGGGACTTCGGCGGAGACCCAGTACTTC
NA	TRBJ1-2	NA	TRBV12-3/TRBV12-4	CASSSPQGGYTF	TGTGCCAGCAGTTCACCCCAGGGGGGCTACACCTTC
NA	TRBJ1-1	NA	TRBV11-2	CASSLGPANTEAFF	TGTGCCAGCAGCTTAGGGCCTGCGAACACTGAAGCTTTCTTT
NA	TRBJ1-1	TRBD1	TRBV27	CASSLAGGNTEAFF	TGTGCCAGCAGTTTAGCAGGGGGGAACACTGAAGCTTTCTTT
NA	TRBJ2-5	TRBD2	TRBV3-1/TRBV3-2	CASSQGTSGRLETQYF	TGTGCCAGCAGCCAAGGGACTAGCGGGAGATTAGAGACCCAGTACTTC
NA	TRBJ2-3	TRBD2	TRBV5-1	CASSKGLAGAASTDTQYF	TGCGCCAGCAGCAAAGGACTAGCGGGGGCAGCTAGCACAGATACGCAGTATTTT
NA	TRBJ2-1	NA	TRBV7-9	CASSLPRSYNEQFF	TGTGCCAGCAGCTTACCGAGGTCCTACAATGAGCAGTTCTTC
NA	TRBJ2-2	TRBD2	TRBV27	CASSPGLAGTGELFF	TGTGCCAGCAGCCCGGGACTAGCGGGAACCGGGGAGCTGTTTTTT
NA	TRBJ2-2	NA	TRBV11-2	CASSPPGNTGELFF	TGTGCCAGCAGCCCCCCCGGGAACACCGGGGAGCTGTTTTTT
few	TRBJ2-7	TRBD1	TRBV4-2	CASSQERQGDIYEQYF	TGTGCCAGCAGCCAAGAGCGGCAGGGGGATATCTACGAGCAGTACTTC
NA	TRBJ1-1	TRBD1	TRBV5-1	CASSLQSGQGATEAFF	TGCGCCAGCAGCCTACAATCGGGACAGGGAGCCACTGAAGCTTTCTTT
NA	TRBJ2-1	TRBD2	TRBV6-6	CASSSTSGRLHEQFF	TGTGCCAGCAGTTCGACTAGCGGGAGGCTGCATGAGCAGTTCTTC
NA	TRBJ2-3	TRBD2	TRBV18	CASSLPPGAGGSADTQYF	TGTGCCAGCTCACTCCCACCTGGAGCGGGGGGGTCTGCAGATACGCAGTATTTT
NA	TRBJ2-5	TRBD1	TRBV4-1	CASSPQSGGQETQYF	TGCGCCAGCAGCCCACAATCAGGGGGCCAAGAGACCCAGTACTTC
NA	TRBJ1-3	NA	TRBV5-6	CASSSLDFDGNTIYF	TGTGCCAGCAGCTCGCTGGACTTCGATGGAAACACCATATATTTT
NA	TRBJ1-1	NA	TRBV27	CASSRLGTPNTEAFF	TGTGCCAGCAGCCGACTCGGGACACCTAACACTGAAGCTTTCTTT
once	TRBJ1-3	NA	TRBV28	CASSLGGSVGNTIYF	TGTGCCAGCAGTTTGGGGGGATCAGTAGGAAACACCATATATTTT
NA	TRBJ1-5	NA	TRBV19	CASSIQTDPNQPQHF	TGTGCCAGTAGTATCCAGACAGATCCCAATCAGCCCCAGCATTTT
NA	TRBJ1-2	NA	TRBV11-2	CASSLEPQGRYTF	TGTGCCAGCAGCTTAGAGCCACAGGGTCGCTACACCTTC